This TCR beta chain was recovered during a study of shared clonotypes between healthy human individuals. Trimming pared 3 bases from V and 6 bases from J, leaving 12 bases between. Germline V CDR1 and CDR2: SGHRS, YFSETQ. CDR3 length: 13 residues. On this clone: Its antigen is undetermined.

Findings of the study overall: The low donor count limited represented genetic and exposure-history diversity.

This was a deep-level run. Replicate PCRs were loaded with about 300 ng DNA from unsorted PBMC, 30,000 or so T cell genomes. Sequencing used immunoSEQ multiplex PCR; TCRdb keeps in-frame clones, though not all of them. Here the sample spans about 470,000 clones, roughly 80% being singletons. The V call is TRBV5-1, the J call TRBJ1-1, with D tentatively TRBD1 (6 bases). Sequencing was carried out using PBMCs. The clonotype originates from a woman between 40 and 55 years old in good health. Some clones in this sample may be carry-over from other donors' samples. The CDR3 nucleotides read TGCGCCAGCAGCTCCGATACAGGGTCTGAAGCTTTCTTT. Translation: CASSSDTGSEAFF. Drawing the rest from reference TRBV5-1 and TRBJ1-1, the complete variable domain is KAGVTQTPRYLIKTRGQQVTLSCSPISGHRSVSWYQQTPGQGLQFLFEYFSETQRNKGNFPGRFSGRQFSNSRSEMNVSTLELGDSALYLCASSSDTGSEAFFGQGTRLTVV.